This T cell receptor (beta chain) comes out of a study of shared clonotypes between healthy human individuals (dated by TCRdb to about 2020). With regard to the full study: A few men and a couple of women, aged 18 to 49 years, made up the cohort. For each donor, three plates each were used for CD4 naive and CD4 memory, two plates were used for CD8 naive, and one plate was used for CD8 memory. To estimate repertoire size and how much clonotype sharing occurs between individuals, the study deeply sequenced the blood TCR repertoires of five healthy adults. Different laboratories and diverse techniques were used to prepare libraries and sequence TCR repertoires, to increase sequencing depth and limit assay-specific biases. Between about 0.8 and 9 billion PBMCs per donor were obtained by leukapheresis. What the study reported, not specific to this receptor: Sampling was limited to blood, and TCR repertoires in tissue likely differ from TCR repertoires in blood. Because the study included a small number of donors, the genetic and exposure-history diversity represented was limited. Rarefaction of sorted-subset datasets indicated incomplete sequencing despite the large sequencing depth. Pairwise subsampling led to the expectation that sequencing depth would affect the degree of clonotype sharing among donors. Naive subsets generally had larger estimated clonotype richness than memory subsets. Compared with non-shared clonotypes, clonotypes shared by all four sorted-subset donors had higher generation probabilities. When a handful of donors were compared, the shared fraction of clonotypes was 5% to 6.5% for naive CD4, more than 3% for naive CD8, roughly 2.5% for memory CD4, and 0.35% to 0.4% for memory CD8.

Using the deep immunoSEQ assay, TCR CDR3 regions were amplified from genomic DNA by multiplex PCR. Extracted genomic DNA from each cell subset was distributed evenly across all wells of several immunoSEQ 96-well plates, and each plate was treated as a replicate. For sorted subsets, around 200 ng genomic DNA, equal to 25,000 to 35,000 T cell genomes, was loaded into each replicate PCR. The purified libraries were quantified using a Qubit 3.0 fluorometer, sized with a Bioanalyzer 2100, and then quantified again using the KAPA Library Quantification kit. Each immunoSEQ 96-well plate was sequenced on its own single-read 150-cycle Illumina NextSeq 550 flow cell. On the authors' methods: Because only junctional sequences without quality scores were contained in the immunoSEQ output, filtering matching that applied to full-length reads could not be performed. Sequences were annotated with PyIR, a Python wrapper for IgBLAST v1.9, using IMGT germline references to assign V/J genes and CDR3. Any read was removed if the V/J assignment was weak (E-value above 1e-6), the CDR3 was missing, or the read contained stop codons, out-of-frame junctions, or ambiguous translated residues. V3J clonotypes were defined by identical inferred V gene, J gene, and CDR3 amino acid sequence. Percentage overlap between repertoires was computed as shared unique clonotypes divided by the size of the smaller repertoire. Three approaches were used to assess repertoire richness: RTK rarefaction, the Chao1 estimator, and Recon v2.1 estimates of unobserved clonotypes. OLGA was used to compute generation probabilities for all TCRbeta clonotypes that the gDNA method yielded from a handful of donors. The clones in this table, taken by TCRdb from immuneACCESS, are in-frame only. Not every clone is retained; where verified, under half of the shortfall comes from an unresolved V gene, and the cause of the rest is unknown. The V and J calls and clone size come from that table; D and trimming were worked out from the DNA. For this sample there are some 2 million clones; roughly 95% appear just once. The top ten clonotypes cover 0.1% to 0.15% of the sample.

The donors were healthy, HIV-negative adults with no recently reported acute infections or vaccinations. All donors were Caucasian adults living in Nashville, Tennessee, USA. Magnetic negative selection was used to enrich CD4+ T cells, after which naive cells were positively selected on CD45RA and the negative fraction became the memory subset. Blood was collected by leukapheresis, and PBMCs were isolated by Ficoll-Histopaque density gradient centrifugation and then cryopreserved in liquid nitrogen vapor phase. Analytical flow cytometry was used to check the purity and quantity of each magnetically sorted T cell population. Genomic DNA was isolated from every sorted fraction and measured by UV absorbance on a Nanodrop 2000c. Comment on this clone: The target of this receptor is not known. No base-level quality is on record; no much larger clone is a single base apart.

Sequenced sample: naive CD4+ T cells sorted from blood. This specimen's cell subset or site label, per the study, means: CD45RA+ positively selected. The origin of this receptor is a man aged 18-30 years in good health.

The CDR3 reads as follows: CASSENARLGTEAFF. The nucleotide sequence reads as follows: TGTGCCAGCTCAGAAAACGCCAGACTAGGCACTGAAGCTTTCTTT. Recombination connected TRBV2 to TRBJ1-1; the D gene remains uncertain. From the cysteine through the phenylalanine, the CDR3 covers 15 amino acids. Kept here is only the CDR3 DNA, which spans 45 bases and is read in frame from base 1. From the germline V gene, CDR1 is SNHLY and CDR2 is FYNNEI. Trimming costs V 8 bases and J 4 bases, and their ends lie 20 bases apart.